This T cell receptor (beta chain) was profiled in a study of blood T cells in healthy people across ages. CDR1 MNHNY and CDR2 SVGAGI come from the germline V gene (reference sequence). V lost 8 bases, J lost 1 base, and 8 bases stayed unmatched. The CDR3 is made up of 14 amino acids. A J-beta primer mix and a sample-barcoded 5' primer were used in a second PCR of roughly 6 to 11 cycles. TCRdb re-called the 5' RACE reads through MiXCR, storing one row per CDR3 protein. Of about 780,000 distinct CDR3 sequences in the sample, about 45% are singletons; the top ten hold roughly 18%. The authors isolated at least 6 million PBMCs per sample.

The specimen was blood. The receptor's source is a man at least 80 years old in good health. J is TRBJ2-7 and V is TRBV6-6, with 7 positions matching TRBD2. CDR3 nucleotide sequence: TGTGCCAGCGCTCCTAGCGGCAATTCCTACGAGCAGTACTTC. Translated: CASAPSGNSYEQYF.